Presented here are 5 T cell receptor beta chains from one specimen sequenced in a study of cytomegalovirus exposure and HLA in healthy donors. Profiling relied on immunoSEQ multiplex PCR, and the TCRdb table lists in-frame clones only, not all of them. The data show around 60,000 clones, around 90% seen once. The sample was PBMCs. These receptors were collected from a woman between 18 and 29 years old in good health and CMV-seronegative.

This clone was seen only a few times. The chain carries TRBV6-1 and TRBJ1-3; D perhaps matches TRBD1 (6 bases). The ends were cut back, 2 bases at V and 4 bases at J, with 12 bases in the middle. The CDR3 totals 15 residues. Germline CDR1 reads MNHNS; CDR2 reads SASEGT. The CDR3 coding sequence is TGTGCCAGCAGTGAAATGCAGGGGACCGGAAACACCATATATTTT. Its translation: CASSEMQGTGNTIYF.

This clone was seen just once. The rearrangement joins TRBV10-3 to TRBJ2-7; 10 bases align to TRBD1. J lost 2 bases, V lost 8 bases, and 0 bases had no gene match. Germline values: CDR1 ENHRY, CDR2 SYGVKD. The CDR3 runs 12 residues. The CDR3 reads CAIGTGAYEQYF. CDR3 sequence (DNA): TGTGCCATCGGGACAGGGGCCTACGAGCAGTACTTC.

The chain carries TRBV27 and TRBJ2-7; no definite D call. This CDR3 spans 13 amino acids. Germline V gene sequence: CDR1 MNHEY, CDR2 SMNVEV (reference sequence). The V end was cut by 5 bases, the J end by 0 bases, with 8 bases between. The CDR3 DNA is TGTGCCAGCAGTGCCCAGAACTCCTACGAGCAGTACTTC. Residues: CASSAQNSYEQYF.

The rearrangement uses TRBV28 and TRBJ1-1; 7 positions match TRBD1. V was clipped by 8 bases and J by 11 bases; unmatched bases: 11. The CDR3 spans 12 residues. Germline V gene sequence: CDR1 MDHEN, CDR2 SYDVKM. Here the CDR3 reads CASRNRGQVAFF. The CDR3 DNA is TGTGCCAGCCGAAACAGGGGTCAGGTCGCTTTCTTT.

V gene TRBV7-9 combines with J gene TRBJ2-7; D may be TRBD1 (6 bases). The V gene's germline CDR1 is SEHNR and CDR2 FQNEAQ (reference sequence). CDR3 length equals 13 residues. Trimming cost V 4 bases and J 3 bases, with 10 bases left between them. CDR3 amino acids: CASSSVGGYEQYF. For the CDR3, the DNA is TGTGCCAGCAGCTCAGTAGGGGGCTACGAGCAGTACTTC. The full variable domain, with the rest looked up from reference TRBV7-9 and TRBJ2-7, is DTGVSQNPRHKITKRGQNVTFRCDPISEHNRLYWYRQTLGQGPEFLTYFQNEAQLEKSRLLSDRFSAERPKGSFSTLEIQRTEQGDSAMYLCASSSVGGYEQYFGPGTRLTVT.